This entry describes one T cell receptor beta chain. The antigen is unknown. These data originate in a study of a mutant IDH1 vaccine in newly diagnosed glioma. Study summary: Patients underwent eight vaccinations, which took place in weeks 1, 3, 5, 7, 11, 15, 19 and 23. Sex among treated patients split around 62% male, about 40% female; mean age was roughly 40 years. Standard pretreatment was either radiotherapy, temozolomide, or, for most, radiochemotherapy with temozolomide.

V lost 3 bases and J lost 2; bases outside the gene matches: 2. CDR3 length equals 15 residues. The V gene's germline CDR1 is LNHDA and CDR2 SQIVND (reference sequence). This table comes from immunoSEQ multiplex PCR, and its TCRdb copy is limited to in-frame clones, with some not included. The table records about 26,000 clones, more than 65% of them present only once. Noted time point: week 5, during vaccination. Every vaccination contained 300 ug of the mutant IDH1 20-mer peptide and was paired with topical imiquimod. New WHO grade 3 or 4 astrocytomas that were IDH1-mutant and ATRX-lost occurred in the donors.

This sequence was found in a man aged 35 to 55 with glioma. Some clones in this sample may be carry-over from other donors' samples. The sample consisted of PBMCs, taken from a glioma patient whose treatment included an IDH1 peptide vaccine. The chain is built from TRBV19 and TRBJ2-1; TRBD2 agrees at 9 bases. Here the CDR3 DNA reads TGTGCCAGTAGTATTCGCGGGGGGGCCTACAATGAGCAGTTCTTC. Protein: CASSIRGGAYNEQFF.